The next 16 T cell receptor beta chains were all read from a single sample in a study of T cell responses to AZD1222 COVID-19 vaccine. Measured with immunoSEQ multiplex PCR; TCRdb has only the in-frame clones, and not every one. The sample has around 150,000 clones; about 87% are singletons. The sample consisted of peripheral blood, taken on day 0 of AZD1222 vaccination. The origin of the receptors is an adult in good health.

V is TRBV5-1 and J is TRBJ1-2, with D unclear. Trimming took off 1 base at V and 0 bases at J, with 13 bases between the two ends. Germline V CDR1 and CDR2: SGHRS, YFSETQ. The CDR3 loop spans 16 amino acids. This CDR3 reads CASSLSLKPTNYGYTF. The CDR3 DNA is TGCGCCAGCAGCTTGAGTTTGAAACCTACTAACTATGGCTACACCTTC.

This chain joins TRBV29-1 and TRBJ2-1; unclear D gene. CDR1 is SQVTM, CDR2 ANQGSEA, per germline. Trimming took off 4 bases at V and 0 bases at J, with 10 bases between the two ends. CDR3 length: 14 residues. This CDR3 reads CSVAHRSSYNEQFF. CDR3 in DNA: TGCAGCGTTGCCCATAGAAGCTCCTACAATGAGCAGTTCTTC.

The genes are TRBV27 and TRBJ1-2; a weak D match, TRBD1 (5 bases). Trimming cost V 2 bases and J 7 bases, with 17 bases left between them. CDR1 and CDR2 (germline): MNHEY, SMNVEV (reference sequence). The CDR3 sequence is 15 residues long. The CDR3 protein is CASSLGGAGSGGYTF. The CDR3 coding sequence is TGTGCCAGCAGTTTAGGAGGGGCCGGTTCCGGTGGCTACACCTTC.

J is TRBJ1-2 and V is TRBV5-4; D ambiguous. The CDR3 consists of 14 residues. V lost 2 bases to trimming and J lost 6 bases, with 14 bases between them. CDR1 and CDR2 (germline): SGHNT, YYREEE (reference sequence). CDR3 amino acids: CASSFGRVTDGYTF. CDR3 DNA: TGTGCCAGCAGCTTTGGTAGGGTCACTGATGGCTACACCTTC.

This chain joins TRBV19 and TRBJ2-7; a weak D match, TRBD1 (7 bases). The CDR3 is 16 residues long. Germline V lookup: CDR1 LNHDA, CDR2 SQIVND (reference sequence). V dropped 3 bases and J dropped 3 bases, with 18 bases sitting between them. For the CDR3, the DNA is TGTGCCAGTAGTATTTCCCCAGGGGGGTTCATCTACGAGCAGTACTTC. Protein sequence: CASSISPGGFIYEQYF. Based on the CDR3 plus reference TRBV19 and TRBJ2-7, the full variable domain is DGGITQSPKYLFRKEGQNVTLSCEQNLNHDAMYWYRQDPGQGLRLIYYSQIVNDFQKGDIAEGYSVSREKKESFPLTVTSAQKNPTAFYLCASSISPGGFIYEQYFGPGTRLTVT.

The gene calls are TRBV19 and TRBJ2-7; TRBD1 matches 7 bases. The CDR3 length is 15 residues. Germline-derived CDR1 and CDR2 are LNHDA and SQIVND (reference sequence). Trimming cost V 3 bases and J 2 bases; bases outside gene matches: 7. The CDR3 nucleotides read TGTGCCAGTAGTATGGTCGACAGGGCCGCCTACGAGCAGTACTTC. Protein: CASSMVDRAAYEQYF.

V usage is TRBV30 and J usage is TRBJ1-1, with no clear D. Trimming stripped 3 bases from V and 5 bases from J, with 10 bases between. Looked up from germline, CDR1 is GTSNPN and CDR2 is SVGIG (reference sequence). The CDR3 spans 12 residues. The CDR3 reads CAWSKLRTEAFF. As DNA, the CDR3 is TGTGCCTGGAGCAAACTAAGGACTGAAGCTTTCTTT.

J is TRBJ1-1 and V is TRBV6-6; possible D gene TRBD1, 6 bases. The CDR3 length is 13 residues. V shed 5 bases and J shed 5 bases, with 12 bases lying between them. Germline CDR1 reads MNHNY; CDR2 reads SVGAGI (reference sequence). The CDR3, as DNA: TGTGCCAGCAGTCTCGAGGGGGGTACTGAAGCTTTCTTT. Translating it yields CASSLEGGTEAFF.

The chain combines TRBV5-1 with TRBJ2-6; no clear D. Germline loops: CDR1 SGHRS, CDR2 YFSETQ. Trimming removed 4 bases at V and 0 bases at J, with 14 bases between. CDR3 length equals 17 residues. DNA for the CDR3: TGCGCCAGCAGCCGCAATCCCTCCGCCTCTGGGGCCAACGTCCTGACTTTC. It codes for CASSRNPSASGANVLTF.

The CDR3 DNA reads TGTGCCAGCAGTTACAGCGGGGGCAATCAGCCCCAGCATTTT. Translating it yields CASSYSGGNQPQHF. The V call is TRBV6-2 or TRBV6-3, the J call TRBJ1-5; D is uncertain. The CDR3 sequence is 14 residues long. Deletions cut 2 bases from V and 2 bases from J, with 7 bases between. CDR1 MNHEY and CDR2 SVGEGT come from the germline V gene.

This chain links TRBV7-3 with TRBJ2-3; 13 positions match TRBD2. Germline values: CDR1 SGHTA, CDR2 FQGTGA. V was clipped by 5 bases and J by 4 bases; unmatched bases: 3. The length of the CDR3 is 15 residues. CDR3 DNA sequence: TGTGCCAGCAGCACTAGCGGGGGGGCATCAGATACGCAGTATTTT. This encodes CASSTSGGASDTQYF.

The V and J genes are TRBV6-5 and TRBJ1-2, with a weak D call TRBD1 (6 bases). CDR3 length: 14 residues. Germline-derived CDR1 and CDR2 are MNHEY and SVGAGI. V was shortened by 10 bases and J by 4 bases, with 19 bases between the two germline ends. The CDR3 here is CATHLRGAGYGYTF. CDR3 coding DNA: TGTGCCACACACCTCAGGGGAGCAGGCTATGGCTACACCTTC.

J is TRBJ2-5 and V is TRBV3-1 (or the pseudogene TRBV3-2); 8 nucleotides agree with TRBD2. V dropped 4 bases and J dropped 1; count of bases not matched to a gene: 11. This CDR3 is 17 amino acids long. Germline V lookup: CDR1 LGHDT, CDR2 YNNKEL (reference sequence). The CDR3 sequence: CASSLYRRGGSQETQYF. DNA of the CDR3: TGTGCCAGCAGCCTTTATAGGCGCGGGGGGTCCCAAGAGACCCAGTACTTC.

The chain employs TRBV7-2 and TRBJ1-1; D remains unclear. The CDR3 consists of 14 residues. The V end lost 2 bases, the J end lost 1 base, and 8 bases lay between the germline ends. In germline, CDR1 is SGHTA, CDR2 FQGNSA. The CDR3 DNA follows: TGTGCCAGCAGCTTAACGAAACAGAACACTGAAGCTTTCTTT. It specifies CASSLTKQNTEAFF.

J is TRBJ1-1 and V is TRBV30; D is perhaps TRBD1 (6 bases). Germline lookup yields CDR1 GTSNPN and CDR2 SVGIG (reference sequence). The CDR3 contains 13 residues. Trimming took 6 bases from V and 4 from J, leaving 15 bases between them. The CDR3 spells CACSGGRVTEAFF. The CDR3 DNA reads as TGTGCCTGTTCCGGGGGGCGCGTCACTGAAGCTTTCTTT.

The gene calls are TRBV19 and TRBJ2-1; 10 bases line up with TRBD1. The CDR3 totals 16 residues. The germline V gene encodes CDR1 LNHDA and CDR2 SQIVND (reference sequence). Unmatched junction bases numbered 9, after V lost 6 bases and J lost 4 bases. CDR3 sequence reads: CASRPLGGQGYNEQFF. The CDR3 coding sequence is TGTGCCAGTAGACCCCTGGGGGGACAGGGGTACAATGAGCAGTTCTTC.